The entry below describes one T cell receptor (beta chain). This entry belongs to a study of shared clonotypes between healthy human individuals. Authors' methods: Filtering differed because ImmunoSEQ produced junction-only sequences that carried no quality scores. Some clones are missing from TCRdb's copy, which holds only in-frame ones; the method was immunoSEQ multiplex PCR. D and trimming were read from the DNA, whereas the V and J calls and clone size are those reported in that table. Among about 2.1 million clones listed, just under 95% were seen once. The CDR3 loop spans 17 amino acids. V gave up 0 bases and J gave up 0 bases; unmatched junction bases: 5. Per the germline V gene, CDR1 is MNHEY and CDR2 is SMNVEV (reference sequence). Naive CD8 cells comprised CD45RO-negative, CCR7-positively selected cells, excluding terminally differentiated effector memory CD45RA+ cells.

The genes are TRBV27 and TRBJ2-5, with TRBD2 matching 9 bases. The source is a man between 18 and 35 years old in good health. Some clones in this sample may be carry-over from other donors' samples. Sequencing was done on a sample of naive CD8+ T cells from PBMCs. The DNA of the CDR3 is TGTGCCAGCAGTTTATCGTGGAGCGGGAGGCACCAAGAGACCCAGTACTTC. Its protein product is CASSLSWSGRHQETQYF.